This is a list of T cell receptor beta chains from one sample in a study of molecular identifiers for immune sequencing clone quantification. Each CDR3 protein gets one entry after TCRdb re-called the PCR reads with MiXCR. In the table there are 80,000 to 130,000 distinct CDR3 sequences, around a third of which are singletons. The sample taken for sequencing was naive CD8+ T cells from blood, with Jurkat cell RNA spiked in. The receptors come from a human donor in good health. Some libraries in this study had Jurkat cell RNA spiked in. Each CDR3 is given with its conserved first and last residue. Fields, in order: V gene, clone size, J gene, D gene, CDR3 DNA, CDR3 protein. A D gene is named only where the DNA matches it firmly. Clone size is stated in some rows and not others, as once, few, many or a class when expanded.

>TRBV7-6|-|TRBJ2-2|TRBD2
TGTGCCAGCAGCTTACAAGATTGGACTAGCGGGAGGGGGCCCGGGGAGCTGGTTTTT
CASSLQDWTSGRGPGELVF
>TRBV11-2|-|TRBJ1-2|-
TGTGCCAGCAGCTTAGGAATCTATGGCTACACCTTC
CASSLGIYGYTF
>TRBV19|-|TRBJ2-2|TRBD1
TGTGCCAGTAGTATCACACGACAGGGAACCGGGGAGCTGTTTTTT
CASSITRQGTGELFF
>TRBV12-3/TRBV12-4|-|TRBJ2-7|TRBD2
TGTGCCAGCAGTTTGGGAGGGATCCGATACGAGCAGTACTTC
CASSLGGIRYEQYF
>TRBV5-3|-|TRBJ2-7|-
TGTGCCAGCAGCGTGTTTCGTGGGCATGCCGAGCAGTACTTC
CASSVFRGHAEQYF
>TRBV4-3|-|TRBJ2-1|TRBD1
TGCGCCAGCAGCCCGGACAGGAGCTCCTACAATGAGCGGTTCTTC
CASSPDRSSYNERFF
>TRBV6-6|few|TRBJ2-1|-
TGTGCCAGCAGTTACGGGGATAATGAGCAGTTCTTC
CASSYGDNEQFF
>TRBV20-1|-|TRBJ2-5|TRBD2
TGCAGTGCTAGAGACCAGACTAGCGGGAGAGGGGGATTGACCCAGTACTTC
CSARDQTSGRGGLTQYF
>TRBV27|few|TRBJ2-3|-
TGTGCCAGCAGTCCCTGGTGGGATTCCCCAGATACGCAGTATTTT
CASSPWWDSPDTQYF
>TRBV4-3|-|TRBJ2-7|TRBD1
TGCGCCAGCAGCCAAGATACAGGGGGCAAGCGGTACGAGCAGTACTTC
CASSQDTGGKRYEQYF
>TRBV9|few|TRBJ2-1|-
TGTGCCAGCAGCGTTAGCGGCAGCGCCTCCTACAATGAGCAGTTCTTC
CASSVSGSASYNEQFF
>TRBV12-3/TRBV12-4|many|TRBJ2-3|-
TGTGCCAGCAGGGGCTTCACAGATACGCAGTATTTT
CASRGFTDTQYF
>TRBV5-6|many|TRBJ1-5|-
TGTGCCAGCAGCTTGGGAAATCAGCCCCAGCATTTT
CASSLGNQPQHF
>TRBV9|many|TRBJ2-3|TRBD1
TGTGCCAGCAGCACAGGGACAGCCCTTCTCACAGATACGCAGTATTTT
CASSTGTALLTDTQYF
>TRBV6-5|-|TRBJ1-5|-
TGTGCCAGCAGGCTGGTGGGCGGTAACCAGCCCCAGCATTTT
CASRLVGGNQPQHF
>TRBV27|many|TRBJ1-5|-
TGTGCCAGCAGTTCCGGACCTAATAGCAATCAGCCCCAGCATTTT
CASSSGPNSNQPQHF
>TRBV3-1|-|TRBJ2-3|-
TGTGCCAGCAGCCCGGGGGCCTGGAAGAGGCAGTATTTT
CASSPGAWKRQYF
>TRBV27|few|TRBJ2-7|TRBD2
TGTGCCAGCAGTTCCAGCGGGAGGGTCTACGAGCAGTACTTC
CASSSSGRVYEQYF
>TRBV7-9|-|TRBJ1-1|TRBD1
TGTGCCAGCAGCCCAGGGGGGATTGAAGCTTTCTTT
CASSPGGIEAFF
>TRBV5-1|-|TRBJ2-7|-
TGCGCCAGCAGCTTGGGCGCCCGCTCCTACGAGCAGTACTTC
CASSLGARSYEQYF
>TRBV6-2/TRBV6-3|-|TRBJ2-5|TRBD1
TGTGCCAGCATTCGGGGACAGCAACGGCAAGAGACCCAGTACTTC
CASIRGQQRQETQYF
>TRBV28|many|TRBJ2-7|TRBD2
TGTGCCAGCAGTGGCCTAGCGGGATATAGCGAGCAGTACTTC
CASSGLAGYSEQYF
>TRBV11-1|few|TRBJ2-5|-
TGTGCCAGCAGCTTTGTAGCGGTCCAAGAGACCCAGTACTTC
CASSFVAVQETQYF
>TRBV5-5|many|TRBJ2-7|-
TGTGCCAGCAGCTGGCCTGAGGGTATCGTCTCCTACGAGCAGTACTTC
CASSWPEGIVSYEQYF
>TRBV10-3|-|TRBJ1-5|TRBD1
TGTGCCATCACGGGGACAGGCCATAATCAGCCCCAGCATTTT
CAITGTGHNQPQHF
>TRBV7-9|-|TRBJ2-7|TRBD2
TGTGCCAGCAGCTTAGGGGGAGGGGCTGGGCGAGAGGAGCAGTACTTC
CASSLGGGAGREEQYF
>TRBV28|many|TRBJ2-7|-
TGTGCCAGCAGGCCGGGACGCTCCTACGAGCAGTACTTC
CASRPGRSYEQYF
>TRBV12-5|few|TRBJ2-3|-
TGTGCTAGTGGTTCCCCCGATACGCAGTATTTT
CASGSPDTQYF
>TRBV7-3|-|TRBJ1-1|-
TGTGCCAGCAGCTACGGGGAAGGCACTGAAGCTTTCTTT
CASSYGEGTEAFF
>TRBV20-1|few|TRBJ2-7|TRBD1
TGCAGTGAGCGGTCGCAGGGGGAGATGTACGAGCAGTACTTC
CSERSQGEMYEQYF
>TRBV27|many|TRBJ1-5|-
TGTGCCAGCAGCTTGGTAGGCAATCAGCCCCAGCATTTT
CASSLVGNQPQHF
>TRBV2|few|TRBJ2-5|-
TGTGCCAGCAGTCATCAGAGGATCCAAGAGACCCAGTACTTC
CASSHQRIQETQYF
>TRBV12-3/TRBV12-4|-|TRBJ2-1|TRBD2
TGTGCCAGCGGGACTAGCGGAGACAATGAGCAGTTCTTC
CASGTSGDNEQFF
>TRBV6-2/TRBV6-3|many|TRBJ2-5|-
TGTGCCAGCAGTTACTCGACGTGGACAGATGCACTACGGACCCAGTACTTC
CASSYSTWTDALRTQYF
>TRBV5-1|-|TRBJ2-7|-
TGCGCCAGCAGCTATCAGGGGATGGGTTACGAGCAGTACTTC
CASSYQGMGYEQYF
>TRBV4-1|-|TRBJ1-1|-
TGCGCCAGCAGCCAAGGGGCAATCACTGAAGCTTTCTTT
CASSQGAITEAFF
>TRBV6-6|many|TRBJ1-5|-
TGTGCCAGCAGTATTTGGGCTGGGGGGCTTGGCAATCAGCCCCAGCATTTT
CASSIWAGGLGNQPQHF
>TRBV9|-|TRBJ2-1|-
TGTGCCAGCAGCCCCCGTGTATATAGCTATGAGCAGTTCTTC
CASSPRVYSYEQFF
>TRBV7-9|-|TRBJ2-5|TRBD2
TGTGCCAGCAGCATTGGACTAGCGGGAGTCGGAGAGACCCAGTACTTC
CASSIGLAGVGETQYF
>TRBV6-5|many|TRBJ1-4|-
TGTGCCAGCAGTTACTCGATTCTCCCCTCGACAGGAGGGGGTGAAAAACTGTTTTTT
CASSYSILPSTGGGEKLFF
>TRBV6-1|few|TRBJ1-5|TRBD1
TGTGCCAGCAGAGATAGGACAGGGTTACAGCCCCAGCATTTT
CASRDRTGLQPQHF
>TRBV24-1|few|TRBJ2-5|TRBD1
TGTGCCACCAGTGAACAGACAGGGGGAGAGACCCAGTACTTC
CATSEQTGGETQYF
>TRBV28|once|TRBJ2-3|-
TGTGCCAGCAGTCATGAGCTTCCCAGCACAGATACGCAGTATTTT
CASSHELPSTDTQYF
>TRBV11-2|-|TRBJ2-3|-
TGTGCCAGCAGCATAGAGGGGAGACAAGATACGCAGTATTTT
CASSIEGRQDTQYF
>TRBV6-4|-|TRBJ2-3|-
TGTGCCAGCAGCTCCGGGACTACGCAGTATTTT
CASSSGTTQYF
>TRBV13|-|TRBJ2-5|-
TGTGCCAGCAGCTTAGAGCAAGGGAACGACCAAGAGACCCAGTACTTC
CASSLEQGNDQETQYF
>TRBV28|many|TRBJ2-7|-
TGTGCCAGCAGTTTTGGTCGGCCCTACGAGCAGTACTTC
CASSFGRPYEQYF
>TRBV5-6|many|TRBJ1-5|-
TGTGCCAGCAGCTTGCTAGGGCAGGTGTCGGCCCAGCATTTT
CASSLLGQVSAQHF
>TRBV6-6|many|TRBJ2-3|-
TGTGCCAGCGGTCTCACAGATACGCAGTATTTT
CASGLTDTQYF
>TRBV19|many|TRBJ2-5|-
TGTGCCAGTAGTATATGGGCTTTCCAAGAGACCCAGTACTTC
CASSIWAFQETQYF
>TRBV6-2/TRBV6-3|-|TRBJ1-5|-
TGTGCCAGCAGGGACAAGGCTAATCAGCCCCAGCATTTT
CASRDKANQPQHF
>TRBV6-2/TRBV6-3|-|TRBJ2-3|-
TGTGCCAGCACCCTTGGGGATACGCAGTATTTT
CASTLGDTQYF
>TRBV3-1|few|TRBJ1-3|-
TGTGCCAGCAGCCAAGATTGGGGCGACACCATATATTTT
CASSQDWGDTIYF
>TRBV11-2|-|TRBJ2-7|-
TGTGCCAGCAGCCCCCTCCCGCGCGGCGACGAGCAGTACTTC
CASSPLPRGDEQYF
>TRBV3-1|-|TRBJ1-1|TRBD1
TGTGCCAGCAGCCCTGTACAGGGGGCAAGCACTGAAGCTTTCTTT
CASSPVQGASTEAFF
>TRBV28|many|TRBJ1-6|-
TGTGCCAGCAGCGAACTAGGGTCCTATTCACCCCTCCACTTT
CASSELGSYSPLHF